The 5 T cell receptor beta chains below were found in one sample sequenced in a study of cytotoxic CD8 clonotypes in ibrutinib-treated CLL. The method was immunoSEQ multiplex PCR; TCRdb's version includes in-frame clones alone and lacks a portion of them. This table holds approximately 50,000 clones, roughly 54% found once. Sample: PBMCs, taken at disease progression, from a patient treated with ibrutinib. The receptors stem from a human donor with chronic lymphocytic leukemia.

On this clone: Given a much more abundant clone one base away, this may be a read error. The rearrangement uses TRBV2 and TRBJ1-1; 9 bases line up with TRBD1. The CDR3 consists of 15 residues. J gave up 4 bases and V 3 bases, and 6 bases lay outside the gene matches. Looked up from germline, CDR1 is SNHLY and CDR2 is FYNNEI. The CDR3 region is CASSDGTGKSTEAFF. The CDR3 DNA sequence: TGTGCCAGCAGTGACGGGACAGGGAAGAGCACTGAAGCTTTCTTT.

V is TRBV6-5 and J is TRBJ2-7; D not certain. CDR1 is MNHEY and CDR2 is SVGAGI in the germline V gene. The CDR3 loop spans 14 amino acids. Trimming pared 5 bases from V and 0 bases from J, leaving 11 bases between. The CDR3 bases are TGTGCCAGCAGTCAGATTAGTAGCTCCTACGAGCAGTACTTC. It specifies CASSQISSSYEQYF.

The chain combines TRBV4-1 with TRBJ2-3; possibly TRBD1 or TRBD2 for D (5 bases each). There are 16 residues in the CDR3. The germline V gene encodes CDR1 MGHRA and CDR2 YSYEKL. V dropped 1 base and J dropped 2 bases, with 13 bases sitting between them. The DNA of the CDR3 is TGCGCCAGCAGCCAAGGGGGAGCAGGGTACACAGATACGCAGTATTTT. Residues: CASSQGGAGYTDTQYF.

The V gene is TRBV9, the J gene TRBJ2-5; 8 nucleotides line up with TRBD2. With V trimmed by 4 bases and J by 0 bases, 5 bases remained unmatched. Germline assignment: CDR1 SGDLS and CDR2 YYNGEE. The CDR3 sequence is 15 residues long. CDR3 bases: TGTGCCAGCAGCCAGACTAGCGCACACCAAGAGACCCAGTACTTC. Translated, it gives CASSQTSAHQETQYF.

The table lists this clone with a few counts. This chain joins TRBV28 and TRBJ1-5; the D gene is possibly TRBD1 (6 bases). CDR1 is MDHEN, CDR2 SYDVKM, per germline. Trimming took 9 bases from V and 6 from J, leaving 18 bases between them. The CDR3 has 14 residues. In nucleotides, the CDR3 is TGTGCCAGTATACAGGGTACGTTTGGTCAGCCCCAGCATTTT. Translating it yields CASIQGTFGQPQHF.